This T cell receptor beta chain is from a study of post-analysis software for immune sequencing data. This clonotype has at least ten counts. Its antigen is unknown. The CDR3 totals 16 residues. Germline CDR1 is SGHTA and CDR2 is FQGNSA. Germline trimming cut 5 bases from V and 1 base from J; bases unmatched to any gene: 9. Unique molecular identifiers had been added to the TCR beta cDNA libraries. TCRdb recomputed calls from the PCR reads with MiXCR, one row per CDR3 protein. Of hundreds of thousands of distinct CDR3 sequences detected, 30% appear once; the ten largest clones hold approximately 0.6%. General study findings and limits: About five TRBV segments (TRBV5-6, TRBV5-1 and TRBV20-1 among them) occurred more frequently in patients than in controls.

The J gene is TRBJ2-5, the V gene TRBV7-2; TRBD1 aligns across 8 bases. Source material: blood. The TCR sequence derives from a girl aged 5 to 17 with multiple sclerosis. In nucleotides, the CDR3 is TGTGCCAGCAGCCCCCGGACAGGGAGTCGCCAAGAGACCCAGTACTTC. Translating it yields CASSPRTGSRQETQYF.